These 19 T cell receptor beta chains share one sample of origin, sequenced in a study of molecular identifiers for immune sequencing clone quantification (dated by TCRdb to between 2018 and 2020). Library method: PCR. Sequencing was performed on a NextSeq 500. TCRdb ran its own pipeline on the public reads, namely fastp trimming at Q25 and MiXCR clone calling, and kept in-frame beta chains. Each entry is one CDR3 protein sequence, shown with its most common DNA and genes. This sample has around 480,000 distinct CDR3 sequences in its table, and under 30% of those were observed once. Around 0.78% of the sample is taken by the ten largest. Material: naive CD8+ T cells from blood, with Jurkat cell RNA spiked in. Sample cell subset or site, as interpreted from the label and publication: FACS-sorted CD8+CD4-CCR7+CD45RA+ naive T cells. The receptors originated from a human donor in good health. Some libraries in this study had Jurkat cell RNA spiked in.

A few counts support this clonotype. This chain joins TRBV14 and TRBJ2-7; D remains ambiguous. Germline CDR1 and CDR2: SGHDN and FVKESK. This CDR3 is built from 14 residues. Trimming stripped 4 bases from V and 7 bases from J, with 17 bases between. DNA for the CDR3: TGTGCCAGCAGCCTCAGAGAACGTCGTGGGGAGCAGTACTTC. Translated: CASSLRERRGEQYF.

This clonotype has just a few counts. The conserved closing phenylalanine or tryptophan is absent in this CDR3, likely reflecting a read error. V gene TRBV20-1 combines with J gene TRBJ2-5; tentative D call: TRBD1 (6 bases). The CDR3 runs 15 residues. The ends were cut back, 5 bases at V and 4 bases at J, with 20 bases in the middle. CDR1 and CDR2 from the germline V gene are DFQATT and SNEGSKA (reference sequence). CDR3 in amino acids: CSAPRIEEGGETQYL. The CDR3 DNA reads as TGCAGTGCTCCACGAATAGAAGAAGGGGGAGAGACCCAGTACCTC.

Only a few counts were recorded for this clonotype. The chain is built from TRBV30 and TRBJ1-1, with 8 bases identical to TRBD1. The CDR3 totals 15 residues. V shed 2 bases and J 0 bases; nucleotides not matched to a gene: 5. Germline V gene lookup returns CDR1 GTSNPN and CDR2 SVGIG (reference sequence). CDR3 protein: CAWSIWTGMNTEAFF. The CDR3 bases are TGTGCCTGGAGTATCTGGACAGGGATGAACACTGAAGCTTTCTTT.

This chain joins TRBV27 and TRBJ2-6; the match to TRBD1 covers 12 bases. Germline V gives CDR1 MNHEY, CDR2 SMNVEV (reference sequence). The CDR3 length is 20 residues. V was clipped by 3 bases and J by 0 bases; unmatched bases: 9. Here the CDR3 reads CASSFGGQGAFGSGANVLTF. CDR3 nucleotide sequence: TGTGCCAGCAGTTTCGGGGGACAGGGGGCCTTTGGCTCTGGGGCCAACGTCCTGACTTTC.

For this clonotype: Just one base apart from a much larger clone, this may be a read error. The chain recombines TRBV29-1 with TRBJ2-7, with unresolved D. Germline assignment: CDR1 SQVTM and CDR2 ANQGSEA. The length of the CDR3 is 14 residues. Here the CDR3 DNA reads TGCAGCGTTGAGAATCTTAACAGAGAAGGCGAGCAGTGCTTC. Translated: CSVENLNREGEQCF.

This clonotype was found many times. This chain links TRBV5-4 with TRBJ1-1; 9 positions match TRBD1. The CDR3 loop spans 18 amino acids. CDR1 and CDR2 (germline): SGHNT, YYREEE (reference sequence). J gave up 3 bases and V 0 bases, and 12 bases lay outside the gene matches. In nucleotides, the CDR3 is TGTGCCAGCAGCTTGGTTGGTGACAGGGGGTCGGAAGACACTGAAGCTTTCTTT. Its translation is CASSLVGDRGSEDTEAFF.

Of note for this clonotype: This is likely a read error, given that the CDR3 carries no conserved phenylalanine or tryptophan at its end. The CDR3 loop is CASSLVPGMGEETQYL. DNA of the CDR3: TGTGCCAGCAGCTTAGTGCCGGGAATGGGAGAAGAGACCCAGTACCTC. The chain is built from TRBV13 and TRBJ2-5, with D possibly matching TRBD2 (5 bases). Germline CDR1 reads PRHDT; CDR2 reads FYEKMQ (reference sequence). This CDR3 contains 16 residues. The V gene lost 1 base and the J gene lost 3 bases, with 15 bases spanning the gap.

This clonotype was found a few times. The chain recombines TRBV12-3 or TRBV12-4 with TRBJ2-1, with TRBD2 identical over 14 bases. This CDR3 region has 16 residues. Losses at the gene ends were 5 bases for V and 6 bases for J; bases not matched to a gene: 6. CDR3 coding DNA: TGTGCCAGCAGTCCCGGGGGACTAGCGGGGGCCAATGAGCAGTTCTTC. It translates to CASSPGGLAGANEQFF.

Of note for this clonotype: At one of its ends the junction is not consistent with the germline gene, which may arise from a read error. The chain is built from TRBV13 and TRBJ1-5; D may be TRBD1 (6 bases). Germline lookup yields CDR1 PRHDT and CDR2 FYEKMQ (reference sequence). The length of the CDR3 is 15 residues. This CDR3 is CASSLQGQGNRPQHF. CDR3 nucleotides: TGTGCCAGCAGCTTACAGGGGCAGGGGAATCGGCCCCAGCATTTT.

This clonotype was detected only a few times. This chain links TRBV6-6 with TRBJ2-2; TRBD2 agrees at 15 bases. Germline CDR1 MNHNY, CDR2 SVGAGI (reference sequence). The trim removed 4 bases at V and 4 bases at J, leaving 7 bases unmatched. This CDR3 is built from 18 residues. CDR3 residues: CASSSGTSGGPITGELFF. For the CDR3, the DNA is TGTGCCAGCAGTTCCGGGACTAGCGGGGGGCCCATCACCGGGGAGCTGTTTTTT.

The rearrangement joins TRBV15 to TRBJ2-7; D unclear. The V gene's germline CDR1 is LNHNV and CDR2 YYDKDF (reference sequence). The CDR3 has 15 amino acids. V shed 0 bases and J shed 3 bases, with 12 bases lying between them. The CDR3 coding sequence is TGTGCCACCAGCAGAGATATCACCCCCGTCTACGAGCAGTACTTC. Residues: CATSRDITPVYEQYF.

This clonotype was seen many times. This chain joins TRBV13 and TRBJ1-1; maybe TRBD1 (6 bases). CDR3 size: 17 residues. Germline CDR1 and CDR2: PRHDT and FYEKMQ (reference sequence). Trimming took off 4 bases at V and 2 bases at J, with 20 bases between the two ends. The CDR3 DNA is TGTGCCAGCAGCTGGGCCAACAGGGTTTCGTTAAACACTGAAGCTTTCTTT. It translates to CASSWANRVSLNTEAFF.

This clonotype has ten or more counts. V and J are TRBV7-2 and TRBJ2-5; 7 bases are a match to TRBD2. Germline V gene sequence: CDR1 SGHTA, CDR2 FQGNSA. The CDR3 loop spans 16 amino acids. V shed 5 bases, J shed 4 bases, and the junction held 13 bases outside the gene matches. The CDR3 DNA is TGTGCCAGCAGCCCGACGGTGGCGGGAGTATTAGAGACCCAGTACTTC. Its protein is CASSPTVAGVLETQYF.

Worth noting for this clonotype: A much larger clone lies one base from this, so it may be a read error. This sequence joins TRBV6-5 and TRBJ2-3, with 9 bases that match TRBD2. V dropped 2 bases and J dropped 0; count of bases not matched to a gene: 12. From germline, CDR1 is MNHEY and CDR2 SVGAGI. The CDR3 contains 19 residues. The CDR3 spells CASSYPRTSARISTDTQYF. DNA for the CDR3: TGTGCCAGCAGTTACCCGAGGACTAGCGCTAGAATCAGCACAGATACGCAGTATTTT.

This chain links TRBV11-2 with TRBJ1-6, with D uncertain. The V end was cut by 1 base, the J end by 14 bases, with 9 bases between. Looked up from germline, CDR1 is SGHAT and CDR2 is FQNNGV. The CDR3 length is 12 residues. This CDR3 is CASSLASGSLHF. CDR3 DNA: TGTGCCAGCAGCTTAGCTTCGGGCTCCCTCCACTTT.

The chain recombines TRBV28 with TRBJ2-1; tentative D call: TRBD1 (6 bases). CDR1 is MDHEN and CDR2 is SYDVKM in the germline V gene. The CDR3 spans 15 residues. The V end was cut by 3 bases, the J end by 0 bases, with 9 bases between. The CDR3 coding sequence is TGTGCCAGCAGTTTCAGGGGCGACTCCTACAATGAGCAGTTCTTC. This translates into CASSFRGDSYNEQFF. Drawing the rest from reference TRBV28 and TRBJ2-1, the complete variable domain is DVKVTQSSRYLVKRTGEKVFLECVQDMDHENMFWYRQDPGLGLRLIYFSYDVKMKEKGDIPEGYSVSREKKERFSLILESASTNQTSMYLCASSFRGDSYNEQFFGPGTRLTVL.

A note on this clonotype: One junction end disagrees with the germline gene, perhaps due to a read error. This chain joins TRBV9 and TRBJ2-7; D might be TRBD2 (5 bases). CDR1 and CDR2 (germline): SGDLS, YYNGEE. The CDR3 contains 14 residues. The DNA of the CDR3 is TGTGCCTGCAGCAGCGGACTGGACCTCTACGAGCAGTACTTC. Amino acid sequence: CACSSGLDLYEQYF.

A remark on this clonotype: A much larger clone sits a single nucleotide away, making a read error possible. The chain has TRBV30 and TRBJ1-1; D perhaps matches TRBD1 (5 bases). In germline, CDR1 is GTSNPN, CDR2 SVGIG (reference sequence). V was pared by 0 bases and J by 10 bases, with 21 bases between. The CDR3 contains 15 residues. The CDR3 bases are TGTGCCTGGAGTGTACGCGGGGGACTGGTTCCACGAGCTTTCTTT. Amino acids: CAWSVRGGLVPRAFF. Variable domain in full (rest from reference TRBV30 and TRBJ1-1): SQTIHQWPATLVQPVGSPLSLECTVEGTSNPNLYWYRQAAGRGLQLLFYSVGIGQISSEVPQNLSASRPQDRQFILSSKKLLLSDSGFYLCAWSVRGGLVPRAFFGQGTRLTVV.

V gene TRBV3-1 combines with J gene TRBJ2-7; 7 bases fit TRBD1. The CDR3 totals 16 residues. Trimming cost V 4 bases and J 3 bases; bases outside gene matches: 12. Looked up from germline, CDR1 is LGHDT and CDR2 is YNNKEL (reference sequence). CDR3 in DNA: TGTGCCAGCAGCCCCTGGACAGGAATAAAGTTCTACGAGCAGTACTTC. It specifies CASSPWTGIKFYEQYF.